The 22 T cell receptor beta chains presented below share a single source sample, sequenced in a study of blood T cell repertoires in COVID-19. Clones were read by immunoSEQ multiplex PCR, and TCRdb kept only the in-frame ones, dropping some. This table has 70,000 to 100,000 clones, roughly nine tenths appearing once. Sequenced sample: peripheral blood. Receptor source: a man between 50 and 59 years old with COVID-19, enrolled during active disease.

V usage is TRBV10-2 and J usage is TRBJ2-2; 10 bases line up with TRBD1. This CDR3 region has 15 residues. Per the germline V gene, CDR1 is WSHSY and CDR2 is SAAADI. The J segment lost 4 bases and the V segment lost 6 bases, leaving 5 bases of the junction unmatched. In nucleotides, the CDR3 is TGCGCCAGCAGAGGGACAGGGGAGGCCACCGGGGAGCTGTTTTTT. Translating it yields CASRGTGEATGELFF.

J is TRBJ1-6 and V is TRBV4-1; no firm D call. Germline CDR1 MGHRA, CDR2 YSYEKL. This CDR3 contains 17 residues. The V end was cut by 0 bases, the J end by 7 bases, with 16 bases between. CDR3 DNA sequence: TGCGCCAGCAGCCAAGAAGAGGGCCGGGTCTTAAATTCACCCCTCCACTTT. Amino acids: CASSQEEGRVLNSPLHF.

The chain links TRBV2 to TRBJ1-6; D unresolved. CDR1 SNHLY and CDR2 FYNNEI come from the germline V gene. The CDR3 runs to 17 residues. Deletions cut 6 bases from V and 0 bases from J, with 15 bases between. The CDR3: CASSPTDPTSYNSPLHF. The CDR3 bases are TGTGCCAGCAGCCCAACAGATCCCACCTCCTATAATTCACCCCTCCACTTT.

The CDR3 is CASSSSGTNEKLFF. CDR3 nucleotides: TGCGCCAGCAGCTCATCAGGGACTAATGAAAAACTGTTTTTT. The gene calls are TRBV5-1 and TRBJ1-4; possibly TRBD1 for D (5 bases). The CDR3 runs to 14 residues. Trimming took off 3 bases at V and 2 bases at J, with 8 bases between the two ends. Germline loops: CDR1 SGHRS, CDR2 YFSETQ.

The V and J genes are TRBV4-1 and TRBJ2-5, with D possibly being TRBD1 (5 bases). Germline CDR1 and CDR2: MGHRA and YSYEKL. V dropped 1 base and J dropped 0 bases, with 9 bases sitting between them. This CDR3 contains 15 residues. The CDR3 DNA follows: TGCGCCAGCAGCCAAGGGGGCACCTACCAAGAGACCCAGTACTTC. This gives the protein CASSQGGTYQETQYF.

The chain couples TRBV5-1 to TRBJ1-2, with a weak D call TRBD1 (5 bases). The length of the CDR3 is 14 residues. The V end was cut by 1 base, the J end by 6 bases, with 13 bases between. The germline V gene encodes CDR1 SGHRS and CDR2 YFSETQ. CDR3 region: CASSLQAQGDGYTF. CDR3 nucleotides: TGCGCCAGCAGCTTGCAGGCTCAAGGGGATGGCTACACCTTC.

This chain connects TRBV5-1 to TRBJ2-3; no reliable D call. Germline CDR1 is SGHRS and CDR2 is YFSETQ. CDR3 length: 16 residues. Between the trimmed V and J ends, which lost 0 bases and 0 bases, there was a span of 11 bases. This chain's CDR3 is CASSLGFAESTDTQYF. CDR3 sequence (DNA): TGCGCCAGCAGCTTGGGTTTTGCAGAAAGCACAGATACGCAGTATTTT.

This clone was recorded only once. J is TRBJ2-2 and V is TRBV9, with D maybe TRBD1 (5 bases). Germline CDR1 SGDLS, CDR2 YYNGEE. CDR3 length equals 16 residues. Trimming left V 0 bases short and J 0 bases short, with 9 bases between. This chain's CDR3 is CASSVGGQTNTGELFF. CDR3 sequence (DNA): TGTGCCAGCAGCGTAGGAGGACAAACGAACACCGGGGAGCTGTTTTTT. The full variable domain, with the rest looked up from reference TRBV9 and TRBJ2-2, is DSGVTQTPKHLITATGQRVTLRCSPRSGDLSVYWYQQSLDQGLQFLIQYYNGEERAKGNILERFSAQQFPDLHSELNLSSLELGDSALYFCASSVGGQTNTGELFFGEGSRLTVL.

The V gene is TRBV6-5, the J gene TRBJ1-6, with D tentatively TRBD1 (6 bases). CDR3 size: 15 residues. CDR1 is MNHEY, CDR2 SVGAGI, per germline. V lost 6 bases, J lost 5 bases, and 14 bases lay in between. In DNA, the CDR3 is TGTGCCAGCAGACCCATGACAGGCAATAATTCACCCCTCCACTTT. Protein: CASRPMTGNNSPLHF.

The CDR3 region has the DNA TGTGCCAGCAGCTTAGTCTCGAGCTCCTACAATGAGCAGTTCTTC. Protein: CASSLVSSSYNEQFF. V gene TRBV13 combines with J gene TRBJ2-1; D uncertain. Germline V gene sequence: CDR1 PRHDT, CDR2 FYEKMQ (reference sequence). Between the trimmed V and J ends, which lost 1 base and 0 bases, there was a span of 7 bases. The CDR3 is made up of 15 amino acids.

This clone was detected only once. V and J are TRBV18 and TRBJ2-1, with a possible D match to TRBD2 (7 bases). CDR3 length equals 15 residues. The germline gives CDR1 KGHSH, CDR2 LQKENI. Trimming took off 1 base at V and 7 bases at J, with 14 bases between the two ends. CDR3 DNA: TGTGCCAGCTCACCACGGGAGGGGGGGAGAAATGAGCAGTTCTTC. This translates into CASSPREGGRNEQFF.

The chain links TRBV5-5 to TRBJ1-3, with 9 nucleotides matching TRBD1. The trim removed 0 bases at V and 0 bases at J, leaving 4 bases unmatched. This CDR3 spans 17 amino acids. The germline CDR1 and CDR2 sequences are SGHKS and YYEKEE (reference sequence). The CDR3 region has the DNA TGTGCCAGCAGCTTGGCCGGGACAGGGTACTCTGGAAACACCATATATTTT. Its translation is CASSLAGTGYSGNTIYF.

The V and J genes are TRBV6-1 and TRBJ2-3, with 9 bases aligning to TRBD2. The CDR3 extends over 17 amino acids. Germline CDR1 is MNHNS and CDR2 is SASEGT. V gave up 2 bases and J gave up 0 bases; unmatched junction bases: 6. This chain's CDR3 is CASSERLAGFSTDTQYF. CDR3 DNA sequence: TGTGCCAGCAGTGAAAGGCTAGCGGGGTTTAGCACAGATACGCAGTATTTT.

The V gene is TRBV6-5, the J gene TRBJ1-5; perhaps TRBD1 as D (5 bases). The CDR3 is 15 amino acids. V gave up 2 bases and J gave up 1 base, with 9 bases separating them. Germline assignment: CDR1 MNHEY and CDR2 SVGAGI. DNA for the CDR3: TGTGCCAGCAGTTACGCGGGGGGAAGCAATCAGCCCCAGCATTTT. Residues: CASSYAGGSNQPQHF.

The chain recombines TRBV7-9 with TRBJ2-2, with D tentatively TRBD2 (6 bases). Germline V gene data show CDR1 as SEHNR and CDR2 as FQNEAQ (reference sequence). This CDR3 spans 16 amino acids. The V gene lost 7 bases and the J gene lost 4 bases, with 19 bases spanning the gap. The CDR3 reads CASTAVEGSLTGELFF. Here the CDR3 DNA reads TGTGCCAGCACCGCGGTGGAGGGGAGTCTCACCGGGGAGCTGTTTTTT.

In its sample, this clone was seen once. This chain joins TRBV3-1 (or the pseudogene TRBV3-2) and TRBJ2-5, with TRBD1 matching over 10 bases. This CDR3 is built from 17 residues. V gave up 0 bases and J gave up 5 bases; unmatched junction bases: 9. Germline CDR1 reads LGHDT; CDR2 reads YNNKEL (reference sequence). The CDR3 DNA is TGTGCCAGCAGCCAAGATCTGACAGGGGGCGTTGGGGAGACCCAGTACTTC. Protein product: CASSQDLTGGVGETQYF.

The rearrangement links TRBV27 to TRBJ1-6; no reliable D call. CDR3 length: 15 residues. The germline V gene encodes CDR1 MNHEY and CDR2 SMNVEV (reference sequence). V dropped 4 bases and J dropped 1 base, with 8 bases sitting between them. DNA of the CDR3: TGTGCCAGCAGTTATGAGCATTCCTATAATTCACCCCTCCACTTT. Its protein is CASSYEHSYNSPLHF.

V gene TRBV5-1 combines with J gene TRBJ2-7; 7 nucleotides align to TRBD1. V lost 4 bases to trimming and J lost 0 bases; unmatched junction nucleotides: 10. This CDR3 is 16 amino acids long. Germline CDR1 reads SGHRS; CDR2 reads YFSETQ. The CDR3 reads CASSAGQALSSYEQYF. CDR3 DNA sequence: TGCGCCAGCAGCGCAGGACAGGCGCTCAGCTCCTACGAGCAGTACTTC.

This CDR3 is CASRRREGNYGYTF. DNA of the CDR3: TGTGCCAGCAGAAGGCGAGAGGGTAACTATGGCTACACCTTC. This chain links TRBV5-4 with TRBJ1-2; no clear D gene. From germline, CDR1 is SGHNT and CDR2 YYREEE (reference sequence). The CDR3 runs to 14 residues. V lost 5 bases and J lost 1, with 12 bases in between.

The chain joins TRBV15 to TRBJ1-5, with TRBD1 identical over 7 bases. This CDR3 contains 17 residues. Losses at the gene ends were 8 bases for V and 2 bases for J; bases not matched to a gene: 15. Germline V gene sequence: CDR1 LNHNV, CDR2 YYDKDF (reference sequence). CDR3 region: CATRLTGRQWGNQPQHF. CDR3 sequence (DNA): TGTGCCACCCGCTTGACAGGGCGTCAGTGGGGCAATCAGCCCCAGCATTTT.

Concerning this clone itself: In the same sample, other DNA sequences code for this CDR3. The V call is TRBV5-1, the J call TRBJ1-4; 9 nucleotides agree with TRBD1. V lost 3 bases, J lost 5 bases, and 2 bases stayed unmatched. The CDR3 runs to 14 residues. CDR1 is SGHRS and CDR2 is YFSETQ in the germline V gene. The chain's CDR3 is CASSSGTGNEKLFF. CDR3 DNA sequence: TGCGCCAGCAGCTCCGGGACAGGGAATGAAAAACTGTTTTTT.

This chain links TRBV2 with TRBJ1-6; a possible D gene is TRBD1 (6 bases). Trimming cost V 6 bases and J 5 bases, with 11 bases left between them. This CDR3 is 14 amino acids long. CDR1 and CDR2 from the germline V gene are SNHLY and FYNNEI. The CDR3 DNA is TGTGCCAGCAGCGGGACATCTGATAATTCACCCCTCCACTTT. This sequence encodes CASSGTSDNSPLHF.